The source of this TCR beta chain is a study of blood T cell repertoires in COVID-19. Looking at the study overall: From T cells, B-cell-depleted T cells, or PBMCs came the material, which was cDNA or gDNA.

Trimming shortened V by 2 bases and J by 6 bases, and 14 bases separated the two germline ends. The CDR3 is 15 residues long. Germline lookup yields CDR1 LNHDA and CDR2 SQIVND (reference sequence). TCRdb's copy holds only in-frame clones and misses some; the assay was immunoSEQ multiplex PCR. The table records 250,000 to 350,000 clones, about 88% of them present only once. In Seattle, patients joined the study during active infection and were tracked longitudinally. Sequencing used peripheral blood. The TCR comes from a human donor with COVID-19, enrolled during active disease. The donor label of this sample is uncertain. V is TRBV19 and J is TRBJ2-4; a weak D match, TRBD1 (5 bases). The chain's CDR3 is CASSILQGLGNIQYF. In DNA, the CDR3 is TGTGCCAGTAGTATACTTCAGGGCTTGGGAAACATTCAGTACTTC.